A single sample is the source of the 30 T cell receptor beta chains below, sequenced in a study of CD8+CD57+ T cells in acquired aplastic anemia. Genomic DNA acted as the template from which TCR beta VDJ combination and CDR3 sequence profiling were carried out. TCRdb reprocessed the reads via MiXCR and lists one record per CDR3 protein. This table has some 64,000 distinct CDR3 sequences, less than 65% appearing once. The sequencing input was sorted CD4+, CD8+, or CD8+CD57+ T cells (not recorded which) from PBMCs. The receptor set was obtained from a human donor in good health, serving as a control.

The chain carries TRBV10-3 and TRBJ1-1, with 8 nucleotides matching TRBD1. The V segment lost 7 bases and the J segment 5 bases; nucleotides outside the gene matches: 3. CDR1 and CDR2 from the germline V gene are ENHRY and SYGVKD. The CDR3 spans 12 residues. The CDR3 is CAIMGTGTEAFF. The CDR3, as DNA: TGTGCCATCATGGGGACAGGAACTGAAGCTTTCTTT.

This clonotype was recorded at least ten times. The chain employs TRBV6-1 and TRBJ1-2, with D possibly TRBD1 on 6 matching bases. Germline V CDR1 and CDR2: MNHNS, SASEGT. CDR3 length: 14 amino acids. V shed 8 bases and J shed 5 bases, with 18 bases lying between them. In DNA, the CDR3 is TGTGCCAGCGGCCAAGGGGGGGCAGGTTATGGCTACACCTTC. Its protein is CASGQGGAGYGYTF.

The table lists this clonotype with many counts. The chain uses TRBV20-1 and TRBJ2-7; either TRBD1 or TRBD2 may fit D (6 bases each). Deletions cut 4 bases from V and 1 base from J, with 17 bases between. CDR1 is DFQATT, CDR2 SNEGSKA, per germline (reference sequence). The CDR3 runs to 15 residues. For the CDR3, the DNA is TGCAGTGCTACCTCCGGAGGGGGTGTATCCTACGAGCAGTACTTC. It is translated as CSATSGGGVSYEQYF.

This clonotype was recorded many times. At one boundary the junction diverges from the germline segment, which might be a read error. This sequence joins TRBV12-3 or TRBV12-4 and TRBJ2-1; the match to TRBD2 covers 14 bases. The CDR3 totals 16 residues. The CDR3 sequence: CASSLAGLAGGVSASF. Here the CDR3 DNA reads TGTGCCAGCAGTTTAGCCGGACTAGCGGGAGGTGTGTCCGCGAGCTTC.

The sample holds many counts of this clonotype. J is TRBJ1-4 and V is TRBV20-1; 7 bases match TRBD1. CDR3 length equals 16 residues. CDR1 is DFQATT, CDR2 SNEGSKA, per germline (reference sequence). V lost 6 bases to trimming and J lost 0 bases; unmatched junction nucleotides: 10. CDR3 DNA: TGCAGTGCATCAGGCGGGACAGCTGCAACTAATGAAAAACTGTTTTTT. As protein: CSASGGTAATNEKLFF.

The table lists this clonotype with a few counts. The chain carries TRBV25-1 and TRBJ1-6, with a weak D call TRBD1 (5 bases). The CDR3 has 14 residues. Germline CDR1 MGHDK, CDR2 SYGVNS. V was pared by 3 bases and J by 9 bases, with 12 bases between. The CDR3 nucleotides read TGTGCCAGCAGTGACGGGGGTAGCGGTTCACCCCTCCACTTT. This gives the protein CASSDGGSGSPLHF.

By share, this clonotype ranks as medium-sized. This chain joins TRBV19 and TRBJ1-6, with TRBD1 matching over 7 bases. The germline V gene has CDR1 LNHDA and CDR2 SQIVND (reference sequence). This CDR3 spans 14 amino acids. After removal of 6 bases from V and 5 bases from J, the junction contained 4 bases not matched to a gene. CDR3 loop: CASRQQGHNSPLHF. CDR3 nucleotides: TGTGCCAGTAGGCAACAGGGGCATAATTCACCCCTCCACTTT.

Ten or more counts support this clonotype. This chain links TRBV27 with TRBJ2-1; D is unclear. V dropped 8 bases and J dropped 0 bases, with 17 bases sitting between them. This CDR3 region has 16 residues. Germline CDR1 is MNHEY and CDR2 is SMNVEV (reference sequence). The CDR3 sequence: CASSFSSGSSYNEQFF. The CDR3 region has the DNA TGTGCCAGCTCTTTCTCGTCAGGCAGCTCCTACAATGAGCAGTTCTTC.

This clonotype was counted ten times or more. A clone one base away is much larger, so this may be a read error. This rearrangement joins TRBV19 to TRBJ2-3; 9 bases match TRBD1. The CDR3 loop spans 14 amino acids. Germline lookup yields CDR1 LNHDA and CDR2 SQIVND (reference sequence). Losses at the gene ends were 6 bases for V and 8 bases for J; bases not matched to a gene: 9. As DNA, the CDR3 is TGTGCCAGTAGGCCGGGACAGGGTCGAGGTACGCAGTATTTT. The encoded protein is CASRPGQGRGTQYF. The full variable domain, rest sourced from reference TRBV19 and TRBJ2-3, is DGGITQSPKYLFRKEGQNVTLSCEQNLNHDAMYWYRQDPGQGLRLIYYSQIVNDFQKGDIAEGYSVSREKKESFPLTVTSAQKNPTAFYLCASRPGQGRGTQYFGPGTRLTVL.

The chain has TRBV5-4 and TRBJ1-5; no firm D call. In germline, CDR1 is SGHNT, CDR2 YYREEE (reference sequence). V lost 0 bases and J lost 10, with 8 bases in between. This CDR3 has 12 amino acids. CDR3 in DNA: TGTGCCAGCAGCTTGGGCTACAGCCCCCAGCATTTT. The encoded protein is CASSLGYSPQHF.

This clonotype is medium-sized (0.01 to 0.1%). The chain has TRBV19 and TRBJ2-7, with 8 bases that match TRBD2. The CDR3 has 15 amino acids. Germline CDR1 reads LNHDA; CDR2 reads SQIVND (reference sequence). J was trimmed by 5 bases and V by 7 bases; bases with no gene match: 13. The CDR3 nucleotides are TGTGCCAGTACCAGAGGGGCCGGGAGGGGGGACGAGCAGTACTTC. Protein sequence: CASTRGAGRGDEQYF.

This clonotype was seen once. This CDR3 reads CASSPGTSLRTDTQYF. CDR3 nucleotides: TGTGCCAGCAGCCCCGGGACATCCCTGAGGACAGATACGCAGTATTTT. The chain couples TRBV6-1 to TRBJ2-3; the D gene is possibly TRBD1 (6 bases). Germline V gene data show CDR1 as MNHNS and CDR2 as SASEGT. The CDR3 consists of 16 residues. Trimming removed 6 bases from V and 3 bases from J, with 19 bases in between.

CDR3 sequence reads: CASSQGQLYGYTF. The CDR3 DNA sequence: TGTGCCAGCAGCCAAGGACAGCTCTATGGCTACACCTTC. The chain has TRBV14 and TRBJ1-2; weak D call: TRBD1 (5 bases). The germline V gene encodes CDR1 SGHDN and CDR2 FVKESK. The CDR3 is 13 amino acids. V dropped 1 base and J dropped 4 bases, with 7 bases sitting between them.

The rearrangement uses TRBV7-9 and TRBJ1-1; 7 bases agree with TRBD1. V shed 2 bases and J 11 bases; nucleotides not matched to a gene: 5. The CDR3 consists of 12 residues. CDR1 is SEHNR, CDR2 FQNEAQ, per germline (reference sequence). The CDR3 nucleotides read TGTGCCAGCAGCTTACAGGGGGAGGGGGCTTTCTTT. Its protein product is CASSLQGEGAFF.

This clonotype was found a few times. V gene TRBV7-9 combines with J gene TRBJ1-5, with D hard to call. In germline, CDR1 is SEHNR, CDR2 FQNEAQ (reference sequence). This CDR3 is built from 12 residues. V lost 4 bases and J lost 4, with 5 bases in between. CDR3 nucleotide sequence: TGTGCCAGCAGCTCCATGAATCAGCCCCAGCATTTT. Protein sequence: CASSSMNQPQHF.

This chain connects TRBV25-1 to TRBJ2-7; possibly TRBD1 or TRBD2 for D (5 bases each). Germline lookup yields CDR1 MGHDK and CDR2 SYGVNS. V shed 6 bases and J shed 4 bases, with 16 bases lying between them. CDR3 length: 14 amino acids. CDR3 residues: CASSQHQGTYEQYF. As DNA, the CDR3 is TGTGCCAGCAGCCAACACCAAGGGACGTACGAGCAGTACTTC.

This clonotype has a handful of counts. Written as DNA, the CDR3 is TGTGCCACCAGTACTAGCGGGGATAGCACAGATACGCAGTATTTT. It yields the protein CATSTSGDSTDTQYF. This chain connects TRBV24-1 to TRBJ2-3; 10 bases agree with TRBD2. The CDR3 sequence is 15 residues long. The V and J ends lost 6 bases and 0 bases, in that order; junction bases with no gene match: 2. The germline CDR1 and CDR2 sequences are KGHDR and SFDVKD.

The genes are TRBV19 and TRBJ1-2; the D is unclear. In germline, CDR1 is LNHDA, CDR2 SQIVND (reference sequence). This CDR3 spans 14 amino acids. Deletions cut 3 bases from V and 7 bases from J, with 15 bases between. The CDR3 spells CASSMNGRIFGYTF. Written as DNA, the CDR3 is TGTGCCAGTAGTATGAATGGCAGGATCTTTGGCTACACCTTC.

V is TRBV24-1 and J is TRBJ2-7, with D perhaps matching TRBD2 (7 bases). V lost 5 bases and J 1 base, leaving 17 bases between the germline ends. The CDR3 is made up of 16 amino acids. CDR1 KGHDR and CDR2 SFDVKD come from the germline V gene. In DNA, the CDR3 is TGTGCCACCAGTGCCGAAAGAGGGGGGGAATCCTACGAGCAGTACTTC. This translates into CATSAERGGESYEQYF.

The chain uses TRBV20-1 and TRBJ1-4; D may be TRBD1 (6 bases). The germline CDR1 and CDR2 sequences are DFQATT and SNEGSKA (reference sequence). CDR3 length: 17 amino acids. Between the trimmed V and J ends, which lost 3 bases and 4 bases, there was a span of 21 bases. The CDR3 sequence: CSARGTGQRGVNEKLFF. The CDR3 DNA reads as TGCAGTGCTAGGGGTACAGGGCAAAGGGGCGTTAATGAAAAACTGTTTTTT.

The chain employs TRBV15 and TRBJ2-7; TRBD2 might be the D (6 bases). The CDR3 is 14 amino acids. The germline V and J ends were trimmed by 5 bases and 2 bases, with 13 bases remaining between them. Germline CDR1 reads LNHNV; CDR2 reads YYDKDF (reference sequence). The CDR3 bases are TGTGCCACCAGCGGGGGACTTACCGCCTACGAGCAGTACTTC. Its protein product is CATSGGLTAYEQYF.

The chain carries TRBV15 and TRBJ2-5, with D unresolved. The length of the CDR3 is 11 residues. From germline, CDR1 is LNHNV and CDR2 YYDKDF (reference sequence). The V end was cut by 6 bases, the J end by 5 bases, with 7 bases between. CDR3 in amino acids: CATRLEETQYF. The DNA for the CDR3 is TGTGCCACCAGACTTGAGGAGACCCAGTACTTC.

The chain has TRBV19 and TRBJ1-5; the match to TRBD1 covers 8 bases. The ends lost 1 base at V and 5 bases at J; junction bases unmatched: 1. The CDR3 consists of 14 residues. The V gene's germline CDR1 is LNHDA and CDR2 SQIVND (reference sequence). The CDR3 DNA reads as TGTGCCAGTAGTATAGTGACAGGGGATCAGCCCCAGCATTTT. Translation: CASSIVTGDQPQHF.

This clonotype was counted ten times or more. This sequence joins TRBV11-2 and TRBJ1-4, with TRBD1 matching 12 bases. V was pared by 4 bases and J by 5 bases, with 17 bases of the junction left unmatched. The CDR3 sequence is 20 residues long. Germline V lookup: CDR1 SGHAT, CDR2 FQNNGV. CDR3 bases: TGTGCCAGCAGCTCCCGAGACGGGACAGGGGGCGTCAGTGAGAATGAAAAACTGTTTTTT. Its translation is CASSSRDGTGGVSENEKLFF.

With respect to this clonotype: Its ends do not fully match the called genes, so a read error is possible. J is TRBJ1-2 and V is TRBV18, with D uncertain. Germline V gene sequence: CDR1 KGHSH, CDR2 LQKENI. The CDR3 loop spans 15 amino acids. The CDR3 coding sequence is TGTGCCCGCTCACCAGGTTGGGGAAGAGAGTATGGCTACACCTTC. Its protein product is CARSPGWGREYGYTF.

This clonotype has at least ten counts. The rearrangement uses TRBV20-1 and TRBJ1-1; TRBD1 agrees at 7 bases. J lost 4 bases, V lost 7 bases, and 9 bases had no gene match. This CDR3 has 13 residues. Germline CDR1 and CDR2: DFQATT and SNEGSKA (reference sequence). The CDR3 spells CSVPTRGTTEAFF. The CDR3 nucleotides read TGCAGTGTCCCTACCAGGGGGACCACTGAAGCTTTCTTT.

The rearrangement links TRBV6-1 to TRBJ2-3; D is undetermined. There are 14 residues in the CDR3. Trimming removed 6 bases from V and 0 bases from J, with 10 bases in between. The germline CDR1 and CDR2 sequences are MNHNS and SASEGT. The CDR3 here is CASSGMDSTDTQYF. The DNA for the CDR3 is TGTGCCAGCAGCGGTATGGACAGCACAGATACGCAGTATTTT.

In this sample, this clonotype turned up many times. The gene calls are TRBV7-3 and TRBJ2-3, with D hard to call. The germline CDR1 and CDR2 sequences are SGHTA and FQGTGA. The CDR3 totals 14 residues. Trimming took off 2 bases at V and 2 bases at J, with 8 bases between the two ends. The CDR3 DNA is TGTGCCAGCAGCTTATCCAAGTCCACAGATACGCAGTATTTT. Amino acids: CASSLSKSTDTQYF. Supplemented by reference TRBV7-3 and TRBJ2-3, the full variable domain reads GAGVSQTPSNKVTEKGKYVELRCDPISGHTALYWYRQSLGQGPEFLIYFQGTGAADDSGLPNDRFFAVRPEGSVSTLKIQRTERGDSAVYLCASSLSKSTDTQYFGPGTRLTVL.

This clonotype was picked up many times. This chain joins TRBV5-1 and TRBJ2-1; D ambiguous. V lost 0 bases to trimming and J lost 2 bases, with 6 bases between them. The CDR3 runs to 14 residues. Germline loops: CDR1 SGHRS, CDR2 YFSETQ. As DNA, the CDR3 is TGCGCCAGCAGCTTGGCCGGTCCCTACAATGAGCAGTTCTTC. Translated: CASSLAGPYNEQFF. The entire variable domain, with the rest obtained from reference TRBV5-1 and TRBJ2-1, is as follows: KAGVTQTPRYLIKTRGQQVTLSCSPISGHRSVSWYQQTPGQGLQFLFEYFSETQRNKGNFPGRFSGRQFSNSRSEMNVSTLELGDSALYLCASSLAGPYNEQFFGPGTRLTVL.

The chain carries TRBV2 and TRBJ1-5; D might be TRBD1 (5 bases). Per the germline V gene, CDR1 is SNHLY and CDR2 is FYNNEI. Between the trimmed V and J ends, which lost 9 bases and 0 bases, there was a span of 15 bases. The CDR3 totals 15 residues. The CDR3 protein is CASVPGLNSNQPQHF. CDR3 nucleotides: TGTGCCAGTGTCCCGGGACTCAATAGCAATCAGCCCCAGCATTTT.